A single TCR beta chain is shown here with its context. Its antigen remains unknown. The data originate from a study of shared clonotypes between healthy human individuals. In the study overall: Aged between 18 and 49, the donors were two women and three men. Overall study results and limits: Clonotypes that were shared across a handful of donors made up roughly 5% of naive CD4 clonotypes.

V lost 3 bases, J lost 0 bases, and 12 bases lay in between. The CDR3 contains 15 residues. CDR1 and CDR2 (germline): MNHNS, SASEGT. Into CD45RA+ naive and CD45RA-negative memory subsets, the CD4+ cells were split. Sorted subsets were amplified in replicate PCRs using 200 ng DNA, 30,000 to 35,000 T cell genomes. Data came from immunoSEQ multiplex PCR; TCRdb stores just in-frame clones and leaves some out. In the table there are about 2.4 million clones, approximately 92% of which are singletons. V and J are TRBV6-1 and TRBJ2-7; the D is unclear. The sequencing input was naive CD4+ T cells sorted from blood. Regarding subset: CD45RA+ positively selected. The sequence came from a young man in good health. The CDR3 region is CASSDHSLGSYEQYF. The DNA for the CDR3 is TGTGCCAGCAGTGACCACAGTCTCGGCTCCTACGAGCAGTACTTC.